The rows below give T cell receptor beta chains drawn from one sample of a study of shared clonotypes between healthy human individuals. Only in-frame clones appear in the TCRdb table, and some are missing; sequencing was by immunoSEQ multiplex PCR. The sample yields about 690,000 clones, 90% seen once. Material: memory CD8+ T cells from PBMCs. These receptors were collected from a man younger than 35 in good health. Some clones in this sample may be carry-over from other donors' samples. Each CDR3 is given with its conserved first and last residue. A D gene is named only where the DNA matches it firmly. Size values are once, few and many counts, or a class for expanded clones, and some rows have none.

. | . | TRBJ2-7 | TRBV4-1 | CASSQVSLGRASSYEQYF | TGCGCCAGCAGCCAAGTGAGTCTTGGTAGGGCGAGTTCCTACGAGCAGTACTTC
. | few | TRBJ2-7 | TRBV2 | CASRTLSYEQYF | TGTGCCAGCAGGACCTTATCCTACGAGCAGTACTTC
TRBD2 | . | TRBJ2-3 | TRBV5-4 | CASSSQLSSGGTDTQYF | TGTGCCAGCAGCTCCCAGCTGTCCAGCGGGGGCACAGATACGCAGTATTTT
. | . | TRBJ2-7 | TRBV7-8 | CASSLVGRAGEQYF | TGTGCCAGCAGCTTAGTCGGGAGAGCTGGCGAGCAGTACTTC
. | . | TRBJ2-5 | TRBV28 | CASSSWEQTQETQYF | TGTGCCAGCAGTTCTTGGGAACAAACTCAAGAGACCCAGTACTTC
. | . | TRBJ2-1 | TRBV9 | CASSVEPQGYNEQFF | TGTGCCAGCAGCGTAGAACCACAGGGCTATAATGAGCAGTTCTTC
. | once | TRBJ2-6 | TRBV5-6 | CASSSYGPGANVLTF | TGTGCCAGCAGCTCCTATGGTCCTGGGGCCAACGTCCTGACTTTC
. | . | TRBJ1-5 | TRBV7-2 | CASSQRAGDRNQPQHF | TGTGCCAGCAGCCAAAGGGCAGGTGATAGAAATCAGCCCCAGCATTTT
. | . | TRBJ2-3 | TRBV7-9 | CASSIAGGAGTDTQYF | TGTGCCAGCAGCATCGCAGGTGGCGCGGGCACAGATACGCAGTATTTT
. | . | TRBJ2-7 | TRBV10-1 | CASSENTGRYEQYF | TGCGCCAGCAGTGAGAATACAGGGAGATACGAGCAGTACTTC
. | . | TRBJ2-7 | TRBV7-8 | CASSLGWPGPYEQYF | TGTGCCAGCAGCTTAGGGTGGCCAGGGCCCTACGAGCAGTACTTC
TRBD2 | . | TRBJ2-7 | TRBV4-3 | CASSQGASGYSYEQYF | TGCGCCAGCAGCCAAGGGGCTAGCGGTTACTCCTACGAGCAGTACTTC
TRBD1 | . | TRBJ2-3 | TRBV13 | CASSPRFRVGGNTDTQYF | TGTGCCAGCAGCCCCCGTTTTAGGGTAGGGGGCAACACAGATACGCAGTATTTT
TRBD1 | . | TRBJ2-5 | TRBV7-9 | CASSFLPGGQETQYF | TGTGCCAGCAGCTTCCTCCCAGGGGGACAAGAGACCCAGTACTTC
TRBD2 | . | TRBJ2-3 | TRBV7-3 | CASSLIGPAGAGTDTQYF | TGTGCCAGCAGCTTAATAGGGCCGGCGGGAGCAGGCACAGATACGCAGTATTTT
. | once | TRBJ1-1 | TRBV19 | CASSPRQSGTEAFF | TGTGCCAGTAGCCCGCGACAGAGTGGCACTGAAGCTTTCTTT
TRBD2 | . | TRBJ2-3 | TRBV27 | CASSLIAGGKDTQYF | TGTGCCAGCAGTTTAATAGCGGGAGGGAAGGATACGCAGTATTTT
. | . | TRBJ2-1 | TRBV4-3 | CASSQSRGPTTSYNEQFF | TGCGCCAGCAGCCAGAGTAGAGGCCCCACAACTTCCTACAATGAGCAGTTCTTC
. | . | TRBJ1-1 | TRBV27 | CASNPRPRVGGSTEAFF | TGTGCCAGCAACCCTCGTCCCAGAGTCGGAGGGAGCACTGAAGCTTTCTTT
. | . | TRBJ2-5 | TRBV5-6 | CASSPGGSRETQYF | TGTGCCAGCAGCCCGGGGGGCAGCCGGGAGACCCAGTACTTC
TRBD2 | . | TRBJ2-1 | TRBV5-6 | CASTLGLAGPLSYNEQFF | TGTGCCAGCACCCTGGGACTAGCGGGGCCCCTTTCCTACAATGAGCAGTTCTTC
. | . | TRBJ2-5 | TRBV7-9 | CASSLGLPSTVRTQYF | TGTGCCAGCAGCTTAGGCTTGCCTAGCACGGTGCGGACCCAGTACTTC
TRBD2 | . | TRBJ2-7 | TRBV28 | CASSLTASGRGIEQYF | TGTGCCAGCAGTTTAACGGCTAGCGGGAGGGGGATCGAGCAGTACTTC
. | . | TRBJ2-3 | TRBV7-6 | CASSSERPGLRDTQYF | TGTGCCAGCAGCTCAGAGAGGCCGGGACTCAGAGATACGCAGTATTTT
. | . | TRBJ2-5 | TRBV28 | CASRLQDSLQETQYF | TGTGCCAGCAGGTTGCAAGACAGTTTACAAGAGACCCAGTACTTC
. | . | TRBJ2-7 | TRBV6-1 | CASSELLYLSYEQYF | TGTGCCAGCAGTGAACTTTTATACCTCTCCTACGAGCAGTACTTC
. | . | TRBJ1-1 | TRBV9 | CASSPPGAEAFF | TGTGCCAGCAGCCCCCCAGGGGCTGAAGCTTTCTTT
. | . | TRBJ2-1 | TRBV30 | CAWMPGPREQFF | TGTGCCTGGATGCCAGGGCCGCGAGAGCAGTTCTTC